The 30 T cell receptor beta chains listed next were all sequenced from one sample in a study of blood T cell repertoires in COVID-19. This table comes from immunoSEQ multiplex PCR, and its TCRdb copy is limited to in-frame clones, with some not included. The repertoire holds tens of thousands of clones, with approximately 91% as singletons. Sequencing was performed on peripheral blood. Receptors originate from a man in his fifties with active COVID-19.

The chain links TRBV5-1 to TRBJ2-3, with a weak D call TRBD1 (5 bases). This CDR3 has 16 residues. Germline lookup yields CDR1 SGHRS and CDR2 YFSETQ. Trimming cost V 3 bases and J 3 bases, with 17 bases left between them. The CDR3 protein is CASSSSLRGATDTQYF. The CDR3 DNA sequence: TGCGCCAGCAGCTCAAGCCTTAGGGGTGCTACAGATACGCAGTATTTT.

CDR3 sequence reads: CASSLEPTGGSTEAFF. The CDR3 nucleotides are TGTGCCAGCAGCTTAGAGCCGACAGGGGGCTCTACTGAAGCTTTCTTT. The chain uses TRBV7-9 and TRBJ1-1, with 10 nucleotides matching TRBD1. With 1 base clipped from V and 5 bases from J, the junction kept 7 bases outside the gene matches. Germline CDR1 SEHNR, CDR2 FQNEAQ (reference sequence). CDR3 length: 16 residues. The whole variable domain, remainder taken from reference TRBV7-9 and TRBJ1-1, is DTGVSQNPRHKITKRGQNVTFRCDPISEHNRLYWYRQTLGQGPEFLTYFQNEAQLEKSRLLSDRFSAERPKGSFSTLEIQRTEQGDSAMYLCASSLEPTGGSTEAFFGQGTRLTVV.

This clone showed up just a few times. V usage is TRBV19 and J usage is TRBJ2-2, with 7 bases lining up with TRBD1. The CDR3 is made up of 13 amino acids. Losses at the gene ends were 10 bases for V and 4 bases for J; bases not matched to a gene: 6. Germline V gene sequence: CDR1 LNHDA, CDR2 SQIVND (reference sequence). The CDR3 loop is CATGQPSTGELFF. The CDR3 region has the DNA TGTGCCACGGGACAGCCTTCCACCGGGGAGCTGTTTTTT.

This chain uses TRBV12-3 or TRBV12-4 with TRBJ1-1; 7 bases match TRBD1. V lost 5 bases, J lost 8 bases, and 5 bases stayed unmatched. CDR3 length equals 12 residues. CDR3 coding DNA: TGTGCCAGCAGTCCAGGGACAGTAGAAGCTTTCTTT. Translation: CASSPGTVEAFF.

The V gene is TRBV4-1, the J gene TRBJ2-3, with 10 bases fitting TRBD2. Germline CDR1 is MGHRA and CDR2 is YSYEKL. V trimming: 1 base; J trimming: 3 bases; junction bases outside the gene matches: 4. This CDR3 spans 16 amino acids. The CDR3 DNA follows: TGCGCCAGCAGCCAAGGTGGTAGCGGGAGGACAGATACGCAGTATTTT. Translation: CASSQGGSGRTDTQYF.

J is TRBJ2-1 and V is TRBV29-1; 9 positions match TRBD2. The V gene's germline CDR1 is SQVTM and CDR2 ANQGSEA. The trim removed 3 bases at V and 11 bases at J, leaving 5 bases unmatched. The CDR3 length is 12 residues. CDR3 sequence reads: CSVDSASGKQFF. The CDR3 DNA follows: TGCAGCGTTGATTCGGCTAGCGGGAAGCAGTTCTTC.

The V and J genes are TRBV6-5 and TRBJ1-5, with D perhaps matching TRBD1 (6 bases). This CDR3 is built from 14 residues. Germline V gene lookup returns CDR1 MNHEY and CDR2 SVGAGI. V dropped 7 bases and J dropped 6 bases, with 16 bases sitting between them. As DNA, the CDR3 is TGTGCCAGCATGGGGCAGGGGCAACGTCAGCCCCAGCATTTT. Translated, it gives CASMGQGQRQPQHF.

The rearrangement links TRBV7-8 to TRBJ2-3, with a possible D match to TRBD2 (5 bases). The CDR3 is 15 residues long. CDR1 and CDR2 from the germline V gene are SGHVS and FQNEAQ. The V end lost 1 base, the J end lost 1 base, and 9 bases lay between the germline ends. The CDR3 sequence is CASSLGGRGTDTQYF. The CDR3 coding sequence is TGTGCCAGCAGCTTAGGAGGGAGAGGCACAGATACGCAGTATTTT.

J is TRBJ2-2 and V is TRBV3-1 (or the pseudogene TRBV3-2); 9 nucleotides line up with TRBD1. Trimming took 8 bases from V and 9 from J; bases not matched to a gene: 13. Germline CDR1 LGHDT, CDR2 YNNKEL (reference sequence). The CDR3 is 15 residues long. DNA for the CDR3: TGTGCCAGCGCCGCTAACCTGGACAGGGGACGGGAGCTGTTTTTT. This codes for CASAANLDRGRELFF.

This chain connects TRBV29-1 to TRBJ1-2; D unclear. CDR1 is SQVTM and CDR2 is ANQGSEA in the germline V gene. This CDR3 spans 11 amino acids. The ends were cut back, 4 bases at V and 6 bases at J, with 9 bases in the middle. Here the CDR3 DNA reads TGCAGCGTTGTGAACGCAGATGGCTACACCTTC. The encoded protein is CSVVNADGYTF.

The V call is TRBV15, the J call TRBJ2-1; TRBD2 agrees at 9 bases. Trimming cost V 1 base and J 5 bases; bases outside gene matches: 15. CDR3 length: 19 residues. Germline V gene sequence: CDR1 LNHNV, CDR2 YYDKDF (reference sequence). The CDR3: CATSRGSGSGYFVDNEQFF. The CDR3 DNA is TGTGCCACCAGCAGAGGTAGCGGGAGTGGGTACTTTGTTGACAATGAGCAGTTCTTC.

The chain employs TRBV29-1 and TRBJ2-7, with D hard to call. The length of the CDR3 is 12 residues. Trimming left V 4 bases short and J 3 bases short, with 10 bases between. CDR1 and CDR2 (germline): SQVTM, ANQGSEA. CDR3 loop: CSVVGERYEQYV. The CDR3 region has the DNA TGCAGCGTTGTAGGCGAGCGCTACGAGCAGTACGTC.

V is TRBV6-5 and J is TRBJ1-2; 7 nucleotides agree with TRBD1. Losses at the gene ends were 1 base for V and 0 bases for J; bases not matched to a gene: 5. The CDR3 consists of 16 residues. Germline V CDR1 and CDR2: MNHEY, SVGAGI. CDR3 residues: CASSYWWGQSNYGYTF. The CDR3 DNA sequence: TGTGCCAGCAGTTACTGGTGGGGACAGTCTAACTATGGCTACACCTTC.

The genes are TRBV6-6 and TRBJ2-7, with D perhaps TRBD1 (6 bases). V lost 0 bases to trimming and J lost 4 bases, with 10 bases between them. This CDR3 has 14 amino acids. Per germline, CDR1 MNHNY and CDR2 SVGAGI (reference sequence). CDR3 nucleotides: TGTGCCAGCAGTTACTCCTCACAGGGTTACGAGCAGTACTTC. It translates to CASSYSSQGYEQYF.

V usage is TRBV11-2 and J usage is TRBJ1-5; 8 positions match TRBD1. The CDR3 is 15 amino acids. Germline assignment: CDR1 SGHAT and CDR2 FQNNGV. Trimming at V came to 5 bases and at J to 8 bases, leaving 11 bases not matched to a gene. The CDR3: CASSAGQGLYEPQHF. CDR3 DNA sequence: TGTGCCAGCAGCGCCGGACAGGGTTTATACGAGCCCCAGCATTTT.

On this clone itself: At the DNA level, this CDR3 is encoded by other sequences in the same sample as well. The V gene is TRBV7-3, the J gene TRBJ2-1; TRBD2 agrees at 8 bases. CDR1 is SGHTA, CDR2 FQGTGA, per germline. CDR3 length equals 14 residues. Germline trimming cut 5 bases from V and 2 bases from J; bases unmatched to any gene: 2. CDR3 amino acids: CASSPGLAYNEQFF. The CDR3 DNA is TGTGCCAGCAGCCCGGGACTAGCCTACAATGAGCAGTTCTTC.

This chain joins TRBV18 and TRBJ2-7; the match to TRBD2 covers 9 bases. Germline V lookup: CDR1 KGHSH, CDR2 LQKENI. Trimming removed 3 bases from V and 0 bases from J; junction bases left unmatched: 9. The CDR3 sequence is 17 residues long. The CDR3 here is CASSPRGAGGSSYEQYV. Written as DNA, the CDR3 is TGTGCCAGCTCACCCCGGGGGGCGGGGGGGAGCTCCTACGAGCAGTACGTC.

CDR3 protein: CASSPRTSGSQEEYF. Written as DNA, the CDR3 is TGTGCCAGCAGCCCGAGGACTAGCGGGAGCCAGGAGGAGTACTTC. The chain carries TRBV5-4 and TRBJ2-5, with TRBD2 matching over 13 bases. The CDR3 sequence is 15 residues long. Germline values: CDR1 SGHNT, CDR2 YYREEE (reference sequence). V shed 4 bases, J shed 12 bases, and the junction held 12 bases outside the gene matches.

This chain joins TRBV5-1 and TRBJ2-1; TRBD2 agrees at 13 bases. J was trimmed by 9 bases and V by 4 bases; bases with no gene match: 7. Germline V gene data show CDR1 as SGHRS and CDR2 as YFSETQ. This CDR3 is built from 15 residues. CDR3 residues: CASSTGTSGVGEQFF. The CDR3 DNA reads TGCGCCAGCAGCACCGGGACTAGCGGGGTTGGTGAGCAGTTCTTC.

This clone was found once. This chain connects TRBV5-1 to TRBJ1-1; 7 nucleotides match TRBD1. Germline-derived CDR1 and CDR2 are SGHRS and YFSETQ. The CDR3 length is 15 residues. Trimming at V came to 0 bases and at J to 5 bases, leaving 7 bases not matched to a gene. The CDR3 is CASSLGQGRRTEAFF. CDR3 in DNA: TGCGCCAGCAGCTTGGGACAGGGAAGAAGAACTGAAGCTTTCTTT. The full variable domain, its missing parts supplied by reference TRBV5-1 and TRBJ1-1, is KAGVTQTPRYLIKTRGQQVTLSCSPISGHRSVSWYQQTPGQGLQFLFEYFSETQRNKGNFPGRFSGRQFSNSRSEMNVSTLELGDSALYLCASSLGQGRRTEAFFGQGTRLTVV.

The chain couples TRBV7-9 to TRBJ2-1; TRBD2 matches 7 bases. The junction had 7 bases not matched to a gene; V was cut back by 6 bases and J by 2 bases. The CDR3 runs to 15 residues. Germline CDR1 SEHNR, CDR2 FQNEAQ (reference sequence). CDR3 amino acids: CASRRLSGAYNEQFF. CDR3 nucleotide sequence: TGTGCCAGCAGACGACTAAGCGGGGCCTACAATGAGCAGTTCTTC.

This clone was detected only a few times. V usage is TRBV5-6 and J usage is TRBJ1-5; 7 positions match TRBD1. With V trimmed by 4 bases and J by 7 bases, 8 bases remained unmatched. Germline values: CDR1 SGHDT, CDR2 YYEEEE. This CDR3 spans 14 amino acids. The CDR3 loop is CASSPTGLGQPQHF. Here the CDR3 DNA reads TGTGCCAGCAGCCCGACAGGGCTGGGACAGCCCCAGCATTTT.

Details on this clone: At one end, the junction sequence differs from germline, possibly due to a read error. This chain connects TRBV5-1 to TRBJ1-6, with D unresolved. CDR1 is SGHRS and CDR2 is YFSETQ in the germline V gene. CDR3 size: 13 residues. The chain's CDR3 is CATSLSPNSPLHF. CDR3 DNA sequence: TGCGCCACCAGCCTTTCCCCTAATTCACCCCTCCACTTT.

V and J are TRBV18 and TRBJ1-1, with a possible D match to TRBD1 (6 bases). The V end was cut by 3 bases, the J end by 3 bases, with 14 bases between. The CDR3 contains 15 residues. CDR1 and CDR2 (germline): KGHSH, LQKENI. CDR3 in amino acids: CASSPPLGGHTEAFF. CDR3 in DNA: TGTGCCAGCTCACCGCCGCTCGGGGGGCACACTGAAGCTTTCTTT.

The rearrangement uses TRBV12-5 and TRBJ2-1; TRBD1 matches 8 bases. CDR1 and CDR2 (germline): LGHNT, FRNRAP. Unmatched junction bases numbered 7, after V lost 10 bases and J lost 2 bases. The CDR3 contains 14 residues. CDR3 nucleotides: TGTGCTAATCCTCAGGGGGCCACCTACAATGAGCAGTTCTTC. It codes for CANPQGATYNEQFF.

The CDR3 DNA follows: TGTGCCTGGAGCGGACGACAGGGGATCACTGAAGCTTTCTTT. It codes for CAWSGRQGITEAFF. This chain connects TRBV30 to TRBJ1-1; 8 positions agree with TRBD1. J lost 4 bases, V lost 3 bases, and 7 bases had no gene match. This CDR3 region has 14 residues. Germline V CDR1 and CDR2: GTSNPN, SVGIG (reference sequence).

The V and J genes are TRBV19 and TRBJ2-1, with D perhaps matching TRBD1 (6 bases). CDR3 length: 16 residues. Germline-derived CDR1 and CDR2 are LNHDA and SQIVND (reference sequence). Trimming shortened V by 7 bases and J by 8 bases, and 24 bases separated the two germline ends. The CDR3 loop is CASKLVGSNWGHEQFF. The CDR3 coding sequence is TGTGCCAGTAAGCTTGTAGGGTCCAATTGGGGGCATGAGCAGTTCTTC.

The chain combines TRBV9 with TRBJ2-1; D is possibly TRBD2 (6 bases). Trimming removed 0 bases from V and 8 bases from J, with 18 bases in between. This CDR3 spans 16 amino acids. Looked up from germline, CDR1 is SGDLS and CDR2 is YYNGEE. The CDR3 loop is CASSVGMGGAVDEQFF. DNA of the CDR3: TGTGCCAGCAGCGTAGGGATGGGGGGAGCGGTGGATGAGCAGTTCTTC. Complete variable domain (other parts from reference TRBV9 and TRBJ2-1): DSGVTQTPKHLITATGQRVTLRCSPRSGDLSVYWYQQSLDQGLQFLIQYYNGEERAKGNILERFSAQQFPDLHSELNLSSLELGDSALYFCASSVGMGGAVDEQFFGPGTRLTVL.

The gene calls are TRBV15 and TRBJ1-5; D gene unclear. This CDR3 comprises 16 residues. CDR1 and CDR2 (germline): LNHNV, YYDKDF (reference sequence). Trimming took off 1 base at V and 4 bases at J, with 14 bases between the two ends. In DNA form, the CDR3 reads TGTGCCACCAGCAGAGGTGTGAACACAGAAAATCAGCCCCAGCATTTT. Translated, it gives CATSRGVNTENQPQHF.

The V and J genes are TRBV2 and TRBJ1-5; D unresolved. Germline assignment: CDR1 SNHLY and CDR2 FYNNEI. Trimming left V 6 bases short and J 7 bases short, with 22 bases between. The CDR3 loop spans 16 amino acids. The CDR3 sequence: CASSNRTSRVTQPQHF. The CDR3 nucleotides are TGTGCCAGCAGCAATAGGACTTCTCGGGTTACGCAGCCCCAGCATTTT.